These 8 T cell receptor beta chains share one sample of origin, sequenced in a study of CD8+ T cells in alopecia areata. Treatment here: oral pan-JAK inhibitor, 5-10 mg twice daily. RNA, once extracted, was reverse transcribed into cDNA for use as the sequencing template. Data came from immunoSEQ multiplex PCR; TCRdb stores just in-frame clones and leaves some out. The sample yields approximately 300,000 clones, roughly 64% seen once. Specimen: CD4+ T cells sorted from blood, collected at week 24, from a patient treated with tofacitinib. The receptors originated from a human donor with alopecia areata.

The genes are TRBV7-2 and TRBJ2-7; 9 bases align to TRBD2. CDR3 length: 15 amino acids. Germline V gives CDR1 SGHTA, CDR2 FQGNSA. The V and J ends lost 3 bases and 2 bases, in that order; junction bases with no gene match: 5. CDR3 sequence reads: CASSLNSGGPYEQYF. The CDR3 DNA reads TGTGCCAGCAGCTTGAATAGCGGGGGACCCTACGAGCAGTACTTC. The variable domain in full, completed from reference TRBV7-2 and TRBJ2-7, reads GAGVSQSPSNKVTEKGKDVELRCDPISGHTALYWYRQSLGQGLEFLIYFQGNSAPDKSGLPSDRFSAERTGGSVSTLTIQRTQQEDSAVYLCASSLNSGGPYEQYFGPGTRLTVT.

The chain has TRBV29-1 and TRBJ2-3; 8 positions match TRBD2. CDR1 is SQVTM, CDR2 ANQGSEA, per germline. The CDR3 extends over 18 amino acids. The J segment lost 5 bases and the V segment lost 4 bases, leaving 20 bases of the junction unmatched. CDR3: CSVAGQFRKRAGGDTQYF. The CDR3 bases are TGCAGCGTTGCTGGACAGTTCCGGAAGAGGGCGGGGGGAGATACGCAGTATTTT.

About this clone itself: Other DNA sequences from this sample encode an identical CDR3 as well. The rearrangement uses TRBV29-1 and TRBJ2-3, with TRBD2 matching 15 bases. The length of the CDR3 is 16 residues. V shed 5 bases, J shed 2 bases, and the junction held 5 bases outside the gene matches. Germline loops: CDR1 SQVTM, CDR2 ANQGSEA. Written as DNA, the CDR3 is TGCAGCGTTTCGGGACTAGCGGGGGGATTCACAGATACGCAGTATTTT. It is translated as CSVSGLAGGFTDTQYF.

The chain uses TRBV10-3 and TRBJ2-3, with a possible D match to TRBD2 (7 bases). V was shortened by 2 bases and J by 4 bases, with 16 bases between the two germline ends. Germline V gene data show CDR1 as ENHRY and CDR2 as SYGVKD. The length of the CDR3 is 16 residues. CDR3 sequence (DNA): TGTGCCATCAGTGAGCCAAATACCGGGGGGCCAGATACGCAGTATTTT. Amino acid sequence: CAISEPNTGGPDTQYF.

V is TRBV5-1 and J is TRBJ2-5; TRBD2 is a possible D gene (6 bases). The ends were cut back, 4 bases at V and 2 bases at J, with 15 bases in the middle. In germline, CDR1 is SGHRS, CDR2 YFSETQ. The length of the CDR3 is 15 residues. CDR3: CASSLWREAQETQYF. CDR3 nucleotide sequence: TGCGCCAGCAGCCTATGGAGGGAAGCTCAAGAGACCCAGTACTTC.

The CDR3 is CAKAESSYNEQFF. The CDR3 DNA is TGTGCCAAAGCGGAGAGCTCCTACAATGAGCAGTTCTTC. The chain links TRBV30 to TRBJ2-1, with D possibly matching TRBD2 (5 bases). V was pared by 8 bases and J by 0 bases, with 11 bases between. This CDR3 region has 13 residues. Germline assignment: CDR1 GTSNPN and CDR2 SVGIG (reference sequence).

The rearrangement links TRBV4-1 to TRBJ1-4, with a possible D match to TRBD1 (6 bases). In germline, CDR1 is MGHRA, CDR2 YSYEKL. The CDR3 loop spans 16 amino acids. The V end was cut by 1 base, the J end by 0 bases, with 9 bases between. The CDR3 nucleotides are TGCGCCAGCAGCCAAGCGCACAGGGCAACTAATGAAAAACTGTTTTTT. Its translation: CASSQAHRATNEKLFF.

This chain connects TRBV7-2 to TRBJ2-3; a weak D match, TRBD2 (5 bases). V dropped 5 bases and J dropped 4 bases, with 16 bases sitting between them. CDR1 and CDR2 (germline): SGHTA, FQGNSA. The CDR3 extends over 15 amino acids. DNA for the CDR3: TGTGCCAGCAGCGCAGTGGGAGCGCGGGCAGATACGCAGTATTTT. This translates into CASSAVGARADTQYF. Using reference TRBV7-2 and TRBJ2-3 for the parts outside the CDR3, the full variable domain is GAGVSQSPSNKVTEKGKDVELRCDPISGHTALYWYRQSLGQGLEFLIYFQGNSAPDKSGLPSDRFSAERTGGSVSTLTIQRTQQEDSAVYLCASSAVGARADTQYFGPGTRLTVL.